What follows is one T cell receptor (beta chain) and its context. Its antigen remains unknown. The sample is drawn from a study of T cells in localized non-small cell lung cancer. Whole-study findings and limits: Measurement of T cell clonality placed uninvolved adjacent lung highest, above the level in tumor.

Produced via immunoSEQ multiplex PCR; TCRdb's table is partial and in-frame only. The data show about 53,000 clones, around four fifths seen once. The CDR3 has 15 amino acids. Germline CDR1 is SGHNT and CDR2 is YYREEE (reference sequence). The ends were cut back, 4 bases at V and 6 bases at J, with 16 bases in the middle. The chain is built from TRBV5-4 and TRBJ2-2; a possible D gene is TRBD1 (6 bases). The specimen comprised peripheral blood mononuclear cells, sampled before any cancer treatment. The TCR comes from a man aged 40-75 years with stage III lung adenocarcinoma. In nucleotides, the CDR3 is TGTGCCAGCAGCCGGGACACTAGAAAGGCCGGGGAGCTGTTTTTT. Its translation: CASSRDTRKAGELFF. Using reference TRBV5-4 and TRBJ2-2 for the parts outside the CDR3, the full variable domain is ETGVTQSPTHLIKTRGQQVTLRCSSQSGHNTVSWYQQALGQGPQFIFQYYREEENGRGNFPPRFSGLQFPNYSSELNVNALELDDSALYLCASSRDTRKAGELFFGEGSRLTVL.